Described below is a single T cell receptor beta chain sequence and its context. Its matching antigen is unknown. Both 60 Vbeta primers and 13 Jbeta primers went into the PCR. Repertoires were generated with immunoSEQ multiplex PCR, while TCRdb's copy carries only in-frame clones and drops some. The table shows 80,000 to 100,000 clones, with around 68% occurring only once. The source of the sample is a study of cytomegalovirus exposure and HLA in healthy donors. Whole-study results and caveats: Among the CMV-associated chains, three were confirmed in vitro as specific for CMV antigens. Apart from CMV serostatus, no immune exposure information was available.

The ends were cut back, 6 bases at V and 10 bases at J, with 16 bases in the middle. Germline V gives CDR1 MDHEN, CDR2 SYDVKM. The CDR3 totals 12 residues. Every donor was a healthy person donating bone marrow. What was sequenced was PBMCs. The V gene is TRBV28, the J gene TRBJ2-7; D is uncertain. This sequence was found in a man younger than 45 in good health and CMV-seropositive. The CDR3 nucleotides are TGTGCCAGCAGCGGCCGCGAGGATGCTCAGTACTTC. Translating gives CASSGREDAQYF.